Presented here are 24 T cell receptor beta chains from one specimen sequenced in a study of a mutant IDH1 vaccine in newly diagnosed glioma. Assay used: immunoSEQ multiplex PCR; TCRdb lists only in-frame clones, some missing. This sample has some 80,000 clones, with approximately 85% found just once. For these receptors, no antigen is known. Sample time point: week 23, last vaccination. The vaccine gave 300 ug of a 20-mer mutant IDH1 peptide subcutaneously per dose. Sequencing was performed on PBMCs, taken from a glioma patient whose treatment included an IDH1 peptide vaccine. The receptor source for this set is a woman in her forties or fifties with glioma.

CDR3 coding DNA: TGTGCCAGCAGTGAACAGGGTCACAATCAGCCCCAGCATTTT. Translated, it gives CASSEQGHNQPQHF. The chain carries TRBV6-4 and TRBJ1-5; D is possibly TRBD1 (6 bases). The germline CDR1 and CDR2 sequences are MRHNA and SNTAGT. This CDR3 contains 14 residues. V lost 3 bases and J 3 bases, leaving 9 bases between the germline ends.

This chain connects TRBV6-5 to TRBJ1-2; maybe TRBD1 (6 bases). Germline assignment: CDR1 MNHEY and CDR2 SVGAGI. The CDR3 is 16 residues long. V was clipped by 4 bases and J by 7 bases, with 22 bases between them. The CDR3 loop is CASSSPNYGGGIGYTF. Here the CDR3 DNA reads TGTGCCAGCAGTTCGCCCAACTATGGGGGCGGAATTGGCTACACCTTC.

The chain has TRBV19 and TRBJ2-1; D not resolved. The germline gives CDR1 LNHDA, CDR2 SQIVND (reference sequence). With 7 bases removed from V and 6 bases from J, the gap between germline ends came to 10 bases. The length of the CDR3 is 12 residues. CDR3 sequence: CASTDWINEQFF. CDR3 in DNA: TGTGCCAGTACCGACTGGATCAATGAGCAGTTCTTC.

The chain has TRBV15 and TRBJ2-3, with D tentatively TRBD2 (6 bases). This CDR3 is built from 14 residues. Looked up from germline, CDR1 is LNHNV and CDR2 is YYDKDF (reference sequence). V was clipped by 5 bases and J by 5 bases, with 14 bases between them. CDR3 coding DNA: TGTGCCACCAGCCCTTCGACTAGTCAAGATACGCAGTATTTT. It codes for CATSPSTSQDTQYF.

This clone was observed a handful of times. The V gene is TRBV29-1, the J gene TRBJ1-1, with 7 bases aligning to TRBD1. The CDR3 is 18 amino acids. Germline V gene data show CDR1 as SQVTM and CDR2 as ANQGSEA. J lost 2 bases, V lost 1 base, and 16 bases had no gene match. The CDR3 DNA reads TGCAGCGTTGAAGGGGGCTACACCGCCGACAGGGTCAACACTGAAGCTTTCTTT. Protein: CSVEGGYTADRVNTEAFF.

This clone has only a few counts. The chain recombines TRBV2 with TRBJ1-6, with a tentative D call TRBD1 (5 bases). Germline CDR1 reads SNHLY; CDR2 reads FYNNEI. The CDR3 is made up of 15 amino acids. Trimming removed 2 bases from V and 9 bases from J, with 14 bases in between. The CDR3 bases are TGTGCCAGCAGTGAATTTGAGGGGCAAAGTTCACCCCTCCACTTT. This gives the protein CASSEFEGQSSPLHF. Looking up the rest from reference TRBV2 and TRBJ1-6 gives the full variable domain: EPEVTQTPSHQVTQMGQEVILRCVPISNHLYFYWYRQILGQKVEFLVSFYNNEISEKSEIFDDQFSVERPDGSNFTLKIRSTKLEDSAMYFCASSEFEGQSSPLHFGNGTRLTVT.

This chain joins TRBV19 and TRBJ2-5, with D possibly called TRBD1 or TRBD2 (6 bases each). The germline V and J ends were trimmed by 4 bases and 3 bases, with 15 bases remaining between them. CDR1 and CDR2 from the germline V gene are LNHDA and SQIVND (reference sequence). The CDR3 is made up of 15 amino acids. The CDR3 DNA is TGTGCCAGTAGTACCGCAGGGGCGGGAAAAGAGACCCAGTACTTC. Translating gives CASSTAGAGKETQYF.

This clone was detected only once. This chain uses TRBV7-6 with TRBJ1-4, with D hard to call. There are 12 residues in the CDR3. The V gene lost 4 bases and the J gene lost 8 bases, with 8 bases spanning the gap. The germline gives CDR1 SGHVS, CDR2 FNYEAQ. CDR3 in amino acids: CASSSRQEKLFF. The CDR3, as DNA: TGTGCCAGCAGCTCAAGACAAGAAAAACTGTTTTTT.

V gene TRBV28 combines with J gene TRBJ2-3, with D maybe TRBD1 (5 bases). Between the trimmed V and J ends, which lost 7 bases and 1 base, there was a span of 9 bases. Germline lookup yields CDR1 MDHEN and CDR2 SYDVKM. The CDR3 is made up of 13 amino acids. The CDR3 DNA follows: TGTGCCAGCATAGGGGTAGGCACAGATACGCAGTATTTT. This codes for CASIGVGTDTQYF.

This clone appeared a single time. The rearrangement joins TRBV19 to TRBJ1-3; D is uncertain. The CDR3 runs 16 residues. The V and J ends lost 5 bases and 0 bases respectively, with 14 bases between them. Germline CDR1 reads LNHDA; CDR2 reads SQIVND (reference sequence). CDR3 amino acids: CASSPLLSLSGNTIYF. The CDR3 DNA follows: TGTGCCAGTAGTCCCCTCCTCAGCCTCTCTGGAAACACCATATATTTT. Filled out from reference TRBV19 and TRBJ1-3, the complete variable domain reads DGGITQSPKYLFRKEGQNVTLSCEQNLNHDAMYWYRQDPGQGLRLIYYSQIVNDFQKGDIAEGYSVSREKKESFPLTVTSAQKNPTAFYLCASSPLLSLSGNTIYFGEGSWLTVV.

The V call is TRBV28, the J call TRBJ1-5, with D hard to call. The CDR3 length is 12 residues. The germline gives CDR1 MDHEN, CDR2 SYDVKM. V lost 5 bases and J 3 bases, leaving 5 bases between the germline ends. The CDR3: CASSPLNQPQHF. The DNA for the CDR3 is TGTGCCAGCAGTCCCCTCAATCAGCCCCAGCATTTT.

This clone came up a few times. The chain combines TRBV5-1 with TRBJ1-6; D is ambiguous. Germline V gives CDR1 SGHRS, CDR2 YFSETQ. The CDR3 sequence is 14 residues long. Trimming pared 0 bases from V and 10 bases from J, leaving 11 bases between. The CDR3 DNA reads TGCGCCAGCAGCTTGGTATTAGCTGAGTCACCCCTCCACTTT. Translation: CASSLVLAESPLHF.

V and J are TRBV19 and TRBJ1-6, with unresolved D. Germline values: CDR1 LNHDA, CDR2 SQIVND (reference sequence). V was pared by 3 bases and J by 9 bases, with 15 bases between. The CDR3 covers 15 residues. As DNA, the CDR3 is TGTGCCAGTAGTATCTCTCAACCGTCTGGTTCACCCCTCCACTTT. Translating it yields CASSISQPSGSPLHF.

On this clone: The junction and the germline gene differ at one end; a read error may be behind it. CDR3 sequence: CASSPGPNNEQFF. In nucleotides, the CDR3 is TGTGCTAGCAGCCCAGGACCGAACAATGAGCAGTTCTTC. The chain uses TRBV7-7 and TRBJ2-1; the D is unclear. This CDR3 contains 13 residues. Looked up from germline, CDR1 is SSHAT and CDR2 is FNYEAQ (reference sequence).

V usage is TRBV5-8 and J usage is TRBJ2-7, with D perhaps matching TRBD1 (6 bases). From germline, CDR1 is SGHTS and CDR2 YDEGEE. The germline V and J ends were trimmed by 0 bases and 3 bases, with 16 bases remaining between them. The CDR3 sequence is 16 residues long. The DNA for the CDR3 is TGTGCCAGCAGCTTGGTTCCCGGGACACCTCTCTACGAGCAGTACTTC. Residues: CASSLVPGTPLYEQYF.

The CDR3 DNA reads TGTGCCAGCAGCTTAGTTGGCGGGTACTACAATGAGCAGTTCTTC. Translation gives CASSLVGGYYNEQFF. The J gene is TRBJ2-1, the V gene TRBV11-2; D may be TRBD2 (5 bases). Trimming pared 1 base from V and 3 bases from J, leaving 10 bases between. The CDR3 spans 15 residues. Germline-derived CDR1 and CDR2 are SGHAT and FQNNGV.

The chain uses TRBV9 and TRBJ2-1; D gene ambiguous. The CDR3 extends over 12 amino acids. Germline V lookup: CDR1 SGDLS, CDR2 YYNGEE. V gave up 3 bases and J gave up 8 bases, with 9 bases separating them. The CDR3 DNA reads TGTGCCAGCAGCGCCGGCCCCCATGAGCAGTTCTTC. Its protein product is CASSAGPHEQFF. The variable domain in full, with the rest retrieved from reference TRBV9 and TRBJ2-1, is DSGVTQTPKHLITATGQRVTLRCSPRSGDLSVYWYQQSLDQGLQFLIQYYNGEERAKGNILERFSAQQFPDLHSELNLSSLELGDSALYFCASSAGPHEQFFGPGTRLTVL.

J is TRBJ2-5 and V is TRBV28, with 8 bases fitting TRBD2. Per germline, CDR1 MDHEN and CDR2 SYDVKM. The CDR3 contains 15 residues. Trimming removed 1 base from V and 1 base from J; junction bases left unmatched: 2. Written as DNA, the CDR3 is TGTGCCAGCAGTTTATACGGGAGGGCCCAAGAGACCCAGTACTTC. Encoded protein: CASSLYGRAQETQYF. The entire variable domain, with the rest obtained from reference TRBV28 and TRBJ2-5, is as follows: DVKVTQSSRYLVKRTGEKVFLECVQDMDHENMFWYRQDPGLGLRLIYFSYDVKMKEKGDIPEGYSVSREKKERFSLILESASTNQTSMYLCASSLYGRAQETQYFGPGTRLLVL.

This sequence joins TRBV7-9 and TRBJ2-3; D possibly corresponds to TRBD2 (5 bases). CDR1 is SEHNR and CDR2 is FQNEAQ in the germline V gene (reference sequence). Trimming took 4 bases from V and 5 from J, leaving 13 bases between them. The CDR3 totals 14 residues. Here the CDR3 DNA reads TGTGCCAGCAGCTCCACCCGTGAGGGAGATACGCAGTATTTT. Protein product: CASSSTREGDTQYF. Variable domain in full (rest from reference TRBV7-9 and TRBJ2-3): DTGVSQNPRHKITKRGQNVTFRCDPISEHNRLYWYRQTLGQGPEFLTYFQNEAQLEKSRLLSDRFSAERPKGSFSTLEIQRTEQGDSAMYLCASSSTREGDTQYFGPGTRLTVL.

The genes are TRBV6-1 and TRBJ1-1; the match to TRBD1 covers 7 bases. The CDR3 has 14 residues. J was trimmed by 2 bases and V by 2 bases; bases with no gene match: 2. Germline loops: CDR1 MNHNS, CDR2 SASEGT. The CDR3: CASSEQGGNTEAFF. DNA for the CDR3: TGTGCCAGCAGTGAACAGGGGGGCAACACTGAAGCTTTCTTT.

The chain carries TRBV6-5 and TRBJ2-7, with D possibly TRBD2 on 5 matching bases. The CDR3 is 16 residues long. Germline CDR1 and CDR2: MNHEY and SVGAGI. V lost 4 bases to trimming and J lost 1 base, with 17 bases between them. The CDR3 DNA reads TGTGCCAGCAGTTTGACCCAGGCAGGAGGTTCCTACGAGCAGTACTTC. It yields the protein CASSLTQAGGSYEQYF.

The rearrangement uses TRBV5-6 and TRBJ2-3; D remains ambiguous. Germline CDR1 SGHDT, CDR2 YYEEEE. Trimming took off 1 base at V and 2 bases at J, with 2 bases between the two ends. This CDR3 region has 12 residues. The CDR3 DNA sequence: TGTGCCAGCAGCTTGTACACAGATACGCAGTATTTT. It specifies CASSLYTDTQYF.

This clone showed up just once. The chain uses TRBV19 and TRBJ2-7; 8 nucleotides match TRBD1. Germline V gene sequence: CDR1 LNHDA, CDR2 SQIVND (reference sequence). The CDR3 consists of 12 residues. The trim removed 7 bases at V and 3 bases at J, leaving 2 bases unmatched. DNA for the CDR3: TGTGCCAGTATGGACAGGGACTACGAGCAGTACTTC. As protein: CASMDRDYEQYF.

The J gene is TRBJ1-1, the V gene TRBV28; possible D gene TRBD1, 6 bases. V dropped 2 bases and J dropped 5 bases, with 12 bases sitting between them. The germline V gene encodes CDR1 MDHEN and CDR2 SYDVKM. CDR3 length: 14 amino acids. The CDR3 is CASSLGIQGTEAFF. In nucleotides, the CDR3 is TGTGCCAGCAGTTTAGGGATCCAGGGGACTGAAGCTTTCTTT.